The 18 T cell receptor beta chains below all came from one sample that was sequenced in a study of shared clonotypes between healthy human individuals. Method: immunoSEQ multiplex PCR; TCRdb's copy keeps in-frame clones and lacks some. This table has about 990,000 clones, about four fifths appearing once. What was sequenced was memory CD4+ T cells from PBMCs. As for subset: CD45RA-negative fraction. The receptors were gathered from a man aged 18 to 30 in good health. Some clones in this sample may be carry-over from other donors' samples.

This clone was seen only a few times. The same CDR3 can be traced to other DNA sequences in this sample. The V and J genes are TRBV11-2 and TRBJ2-1; 11 bases map to TRBD2. The CDR3 consists of 16 residues. Germline V CDR1 and CDR2: SGHAT, FQNNGV. V trimming: 5 bases; J trimming: 4 bases; junction bases outside the gene matches: 7. Here the CDR3 DNA reads TGTGCCAGCAGCCCTCGACTAGCGGGGTTATACAATGAGCAGTTCTTC. Translating gives CASSPRLAGLYNEQFF.

The chain links TRBV9 to TRBJ2-1; 9 positions match TRBD2. Per the germline V gene, CDR1 is SGDLS and CDR2 is YYNGEE. Trimming at V came to 0 bases and at J to 2 bases, leaving 3 bases not matched to a gene. This CDR3 has 16 residues. CDR3 nucleotide sequence: TGTGCCAGCAGCGTAGTGGGGACTAGCACCTACAATGAGCAGTTCTTC. This gives the protein CASSVVGTSTYNEQFF.

This clone appeared once. The chain is built from TRBV5-1 and TRBJ1-2; weak D call: TRBD1 (6 bases). The ends were cut back, 4 bases at V and 2 bases at J, with 18 bases in the middle. CDR1 is SGHRS, CDR2 YFSETQ, per germline. The CDR3 runs 16 residues. In nucleotides, the CDR3 is TGCGCCAGCAGCAGCCCCACGGCGGGGGGCAACTATGGCTACACCTTC. Protein: CASSSPTAGGNYGYTF. Together with reference TRBV5-1 and TRBJ1-2, the CDR3 gives the full variable domain: KAGVTQTPRYLIKTRGQQVTLSCSPISGHRSVSWYQQTPGQGLQFLFEYFSETQRNKGNFPGRFSGRQFSNSRSEMNVSTLELGDSALYLCASSSPTAGGNYGYTFGSGTRLTVV.

The V gene is TRBV28, the J gene TRBJ2-7, with TRBD1 matching over 10 bases. The CDR3 length is 15 residues. V lost 4 bases, J lost 5 bases, and 8 bases stayed unmatched. CDR1 and CDR2 (germline): MDHEN, SYDVKM. The CDR3 sequence is CASSSYRDRGNEQYF. In DNA form, the CDR3 reads TGTGCCAGCAGTTCATACCGGGACAGGGGAAACGAGCAGTACTTC.

Notes on this clone: The sample carries other DNA sequences with the same CDR3. This chain joins TRBV6-5 and TRBJ1-3, with a tentative D call TRBD1 (6 bases). Germline CDR1 MNHEY, CDR2 SVGAGI. V lost 2 bases and J 4 bases, leaving 9 bases between the germline ends. This CDR3 has 14 residues. The CDR3 spells CASSYGGQGNTIYF. The DNA for the CDR3 is TGTGCCAGCAGTTACGGGGGGCAAGGAAACACCATATATTTT.

The rearrangement uses TRBV28 and TRBJ1-2; D might be TRBD1 (5 bases). Germline V gene lookup returns CDR1 MDHEN and CDR2 SYDVKM. This CDR3 region has 16 residues. The ends were cut back, 3 bases at V and 0 bases at J, with 14 bases in the middle. As DNA, the CDR3 is TGTGCCAGCAGTTTGTACGGGGGGAGGTCTAACTATGGCTACACCTTC. Amino acids: CASSLYGGRSNYGYTF.

The chain recombines TRBV2 with TRBJ1-1; D might be TRBD1 (5 bases). Germline V gene lookup returns CDR1 SNHLY and CDR2 FYNNEI. The V and J ends lost 1 base and 2 bases respectively, with 11 bases between them. The CDR3 extends over 15 amino acids. The CDR3: CASSEEGQENTEAFF. The CDR3 bases are TGTGCCAGCAGTGAAGAGGGGCAGGAAAACACTGAAGCTTTCTTT.

The chain links TRBV7-2 to TRBJ1-5; D possibly corresponds to TRBD1 (5 bases). Trimming shortened V by 4 bases and J by 4 bases, and 11 bases separated the two germline ends. Germline-derived CDR1 and CDR2 are SGHTA and FQGNSA. The CDR3 is made up of 14 amino acids. CDR3 in DNA: TGTGCCAGCAGCTCGACCCAGGGTAATCAGCCCCAGCATTTT. This codes for CASSSTQGNQPQHF.

This chain uses TRBV18 with TRBJ1-1; D is undetermined. Deletions cut 2 bases from V and 1 base from J, with 14 bases between. The CDR3 covers 16 residues. Germline assignment: CDR1 KGHSH and CDR2 LQKENI. The CDR3: CASSPSGTRPNTEAFF. The CDR3 coding sequence is TGTGCCAGCTCACCATCTGGCACACGACCGAACACTGAAGCTTTCTTT.

This clone was seen more than once but under ten times. This chain links TRBV5-8 with TRBJ1-2; TRBD1 might be the D (6 bases). Germline assignment: CDR1 SGHTS and CDR2 YDEGEE. The V end lost 3 bases, the J end lost 4 bases, and 16 bases lay between the germline ends. The CDR3 loop spans 15 amino acids. CDR3 residues: CASSSPDRTLYGYTF. The DNA for the CDR3 is TGTGCCAGCAGCTCACCCGACAGGACCCTCTATGGCTACACCTTC.

The rearrangement links TRBV10-3 to TRBJ2-3, with 13 positions matching TRBD2. V shed 10 bases, J shed 4 bases, and the junction held 11 bases outside the gene matches. Germline CDR1 is ENHRY and CDR2 is SYGVKD. This CDR3 comprises 16 residues. In DNA, the CDR3 is TGTGCCACCGGGGCGGGACTAGCGGGATTTTCAGATACGCAGTATTTT. It is translated as CATGAGLAGFSDTQYF.

The sample holds one count of this clone. The genes are TRBV10-1 and TRBJ2-2; D perhaps matches TRBD2 (5 bases). Looked up from germline, CDR1 is WNHNN and CDR2 is SYGVQD (reference sequence). This CDR3 spans 13 amino acids. V lost 8 bases and J lost 0, with 7 bases in between. The CDR3, as DNA: TGCGCCAGCGGGCGGGCGAACACCGGGGAGCTGTTTTTT. Protein: CASGRANTGELFF.

Only a few counts were recorded for this clone. V gene TRBV4-1 combines with J gene TRBJ2-7; D is unresolved. Germline V gene data show CDR1 as MGHRA and CDR2 as YSYEKL. The CDR3 covers 14 residues. Deletions cut 6 bases from V and 0 bases from J, with 12 bases between. CDR3 DNA: TGCGCCAGCAGGGAATATCTCGTCTCCTACGAGCAGTACTTC. Amino acids: CASREYLVSYEQYF.

Concerning this clone itself: This same CDR3 is encoded by further DNA sequences in the sample. The genes are TRBV30 and TRBJ2-3, with 9 bases lining up with TRBD2. Germline V gene data show CDR1 as GTSNPN and CDR2 as SVGIG (reference sequence). V trimming: 0 bases; J trimming: 3 bases; junction bases outside the gene matches: 1. This CDR3 is 14 amino acids long. CDR3 amino acids: CAWSVAGGTDTQYF. In DNA form, the CDR3 reads TGTGCCTGGAGTGTGGCGGGAGGGACAGATACGCAGTATTTT.

This clone has only one observation. A junction boundary mismatches the germline segment, possibly from a read error. The V call is TRBV15, the J call TRBJ1-5; D is uncertain. In germline, CDR1 is LNHNV, CDR2 YYDKDF (reference sequence). The CDR3 extends over 14 amino acids. CDR3 sequence reads: CATSGERINQPQHF. CDR3 bases: TGTGCCACCAGCGGAGAAAGGATCAATCAGCCCCAGCATTTT.

J is TRBJ2-5 and V is TRBV5-1; 12 bases map to TRBD2. TRBJ2-7 explains the end of the DNA better; the J call may be wrong. Germline V lookup: CDR1 SGHRS, CDR2 YFSETQ. The CDR3 extends over 17 amino acids. CDR3 nucleotides: TGCGCCAGCAGCCCCTTGACTAGCGGGGGAGGAGGCTACGAGCAGTACTTC. Translated: CASSPLTSGGGGYEQYF.

The chain recombines TRBV6-5 with TRBJ2-2; the match to TRBD1 covers 9 bases. The CDR3 totals 15 residues. Germline lookup yields CDR1 MNHEY and CDR2 SVGAGI. The V and J ends lost 6 bases and 6 bases, in that order; junction bases with no gene match: 8. CDR3 nucleotides: TGTGCCAGCAGCTGGACAGGGGTGGACGCCGGGGAGCTGTTTTTT. Amino acid sequence: CASSWTGVDAGELFF.

As to this clone: Since a far larger clone is one base different, this is likely a read error. Other nucleotide sequences from this sample produce the same CDR3. V is TRBV30 and J is TRBJ2-2; D might be TRBD1 (5 bases). Germline CDR1 and CDR2: GTSNPN and SVGIG (reference sequence). The germline V and J ends were trimmed by 4 bases and 6 bases, with 21 bases remaining between them. The CDR3 has 16 residues. The CDR3 DNA reads TGTGCCTGGACCCGAGGACACCAGGCCGTCGCCGGGGAGCTGTTTTTT. Translating it yields CAWTRGHQAVAGELFF.